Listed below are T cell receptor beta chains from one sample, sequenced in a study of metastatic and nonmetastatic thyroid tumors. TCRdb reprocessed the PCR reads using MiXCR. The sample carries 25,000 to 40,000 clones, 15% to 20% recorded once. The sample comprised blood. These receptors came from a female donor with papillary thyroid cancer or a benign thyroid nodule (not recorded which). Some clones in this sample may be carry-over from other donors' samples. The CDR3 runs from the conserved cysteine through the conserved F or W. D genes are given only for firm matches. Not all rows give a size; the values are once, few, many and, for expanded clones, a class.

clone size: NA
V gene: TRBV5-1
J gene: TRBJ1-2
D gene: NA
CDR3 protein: CASRQDSVVGYTF
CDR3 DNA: TGCGCCAGCAGGCAGGACTCCGTGGTAGGCTACACCTTC

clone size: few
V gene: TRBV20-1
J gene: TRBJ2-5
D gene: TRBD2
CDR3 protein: CSASVPGLAETQYF
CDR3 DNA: TGCAGTGCTAGTGTCCCGGGACTAGCGGAGACCCAGTACTTC

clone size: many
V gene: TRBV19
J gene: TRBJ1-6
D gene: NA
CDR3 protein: CASRTGEEYSPLHF
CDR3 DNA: TGTGCCAGTAGGACAGGAGAGGAGTATTCACCCCTCCACTTT

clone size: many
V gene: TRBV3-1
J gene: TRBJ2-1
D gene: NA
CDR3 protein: CASPGVGNEQFF
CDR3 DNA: TGTGCCAGCCCAGGGGTTGGCAATGAGCAGTTCTTC

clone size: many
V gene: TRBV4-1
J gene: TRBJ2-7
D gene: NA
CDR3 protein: CASSGPWYEQYF
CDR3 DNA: TGCGCCAGCAGCGGGCCGTGGTACGAGCAGTACTTC

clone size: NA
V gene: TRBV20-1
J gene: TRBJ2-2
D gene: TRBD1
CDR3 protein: CSAIAPTGPEDTGELLF
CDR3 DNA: TGCAGTGCTATAGCCCCGACAGGGCCGGAGGACACCGGGGAGCTGCTTTTT

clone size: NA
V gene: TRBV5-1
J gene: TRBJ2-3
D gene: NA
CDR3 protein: CSSISNTDTQYF
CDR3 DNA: TGCTCCAGCATCTCGAACACAGATACGCAGTATTTT

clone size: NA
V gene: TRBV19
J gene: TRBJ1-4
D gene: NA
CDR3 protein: CASSNGRGGMDFEKLFF
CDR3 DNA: TGTGCCAGTAGTAATGGAAGGGGAGGAATGGATTTCGAAAAACTGTTTTTT

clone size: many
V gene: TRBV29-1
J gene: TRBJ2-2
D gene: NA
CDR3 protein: CSVDLGGNTGELFF
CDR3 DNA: TGCAGCGTTGACTTGGGAGGAAACACCGGGGAGCTGTTTTTT

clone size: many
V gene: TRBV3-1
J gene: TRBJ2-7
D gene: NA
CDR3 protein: CASSQDLKWGEQYF
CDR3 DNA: TGTGCCAGCAGCCAAGATCTTAAGTGGGGGGAGCAGTACTTC

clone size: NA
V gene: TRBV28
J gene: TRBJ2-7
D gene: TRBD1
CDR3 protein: CASTLSDRAYEQYF
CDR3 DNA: TGTGCCAGCACGTTATCAGACAGGGCCTACGAGCAGTACTTC

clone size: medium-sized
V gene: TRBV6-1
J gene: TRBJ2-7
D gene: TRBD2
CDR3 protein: CASTGTSGNPYEQYF
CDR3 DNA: TGTGCCAGCACAGGGACTAGCGGAAATCCCTACGAGCAGTACTTC

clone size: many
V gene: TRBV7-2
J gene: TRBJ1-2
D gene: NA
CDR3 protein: CASAAGRMANGYTF
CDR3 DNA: TGTGCCAGCGCAGCAGGTAGAATGGCCAATGGCTACACCTTC

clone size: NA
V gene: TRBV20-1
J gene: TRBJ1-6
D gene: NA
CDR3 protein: CSASRRASSSYNSPLHF
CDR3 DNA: TGCAGTGCTAGTCGCAGGGCCTCTAGCTCCTATAATTCACCCCTCCACTTT

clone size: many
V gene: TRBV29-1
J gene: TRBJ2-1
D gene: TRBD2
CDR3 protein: CSLSGTSGPNEQFF
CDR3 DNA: TGCAGCCTATCCGGGACTAGCGGTCCAAATGAGCAGTTCTTC

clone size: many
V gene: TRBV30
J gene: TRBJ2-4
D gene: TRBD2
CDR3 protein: CAWSVGAGGRSIQYF
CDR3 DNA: TGTGCCTGGAGTGTAGGAGCGGGGGGGCGGAGCATTCAGTACTTC